The T cell receptor beta chain under discussion was sequenced for a study of breast tumors, draining lymph nodes, adjacent tissues. One entry per CDR3 protein results from TCRdb running MiXCR on the multiplex PCR reads. The repertoire holds 15,000 or so distinct CDR3 sequences, with 40% to 50% as singletons. The CDR3 is 21 amino acids in total, end residues counted. The germline CDR1 and CDR2 sequences are MNHNS and SASEGT. This clonotype was found a few times. Its specificity is unknown. It is unclear where the CDR3 begins or ends on the DNA, so no DNA is shown, and the CDR3 is as TCRdb lists it. Broader study findings: Findings are consistent with lymph node origin and intratumoral expansion of most tumor T cells.

Sequenced: tumor-adjacent breast tissue. The rearrangement uses TRBV6-1 and TRBJ1-5; TRBD1 is the table's D call and was not checked against the DNA. The sequence was obtained from a female donor with breast cancer. Some clones in this sample may be carry-over from other donors' samples. The CDR3 sequence is CASRNRVGREKLFFGSGTQHF.